The source of this TCR beta chain is a study of CD4 T cells in relation to SARS-CoV-2 and coronaviruses. Unexposed donor CD4+ T cells date from about 2011-2019, before the COVID-19 pandemic. The cells were cultured for about 10 days before CD4+ T cells were isolated. Unexposed-donor CD4+ T cells were probed with SARS-CoV-2 S/N and four cold-coronavirus spikes, cells permitting. Libraries were prepared by immunoSEQ multiplex PCR; TCRdb keeps only in-frame clonotypes and omits some of them. The sample includes just over 25,000 clones, more than 60% of them seen just once. The CDR3 consists of 15 residues. Trimming took off 1 base at V and 4 bases at J, with 14 bases between the two ends. Germline CDR1 reads SGDLS; CDR2 reads YYNGEE. A word on this clone: What it recognizes is unknown.

V usage is TRBV9 and J usage is TRBJ1-1; D is unresolved. The receptor's source is a human donor in good health. Material: CD4+ T cells from PBMCs, cultured in vitro. The CDR3 here is CASSVFPAESTEAFF. In DNA form, the CDR3 reads TGTGCCAGCAGCGTATTTCCCGCGGAGAGCACTGAAGCTTTCTTT. Looking up the rest from reference TRBV9 and TRBJ1-1 gives the full variable domain: DSGVTQTPKHLITATGQRVTLRCSPRSGDLSVYWYQQSLDQGLQFLIQYYNGEERAKGNILERFSAQQFPDLHSELNLSSLELGDSALYFCASSVFPAESTEAFFGQGTRLTVV.